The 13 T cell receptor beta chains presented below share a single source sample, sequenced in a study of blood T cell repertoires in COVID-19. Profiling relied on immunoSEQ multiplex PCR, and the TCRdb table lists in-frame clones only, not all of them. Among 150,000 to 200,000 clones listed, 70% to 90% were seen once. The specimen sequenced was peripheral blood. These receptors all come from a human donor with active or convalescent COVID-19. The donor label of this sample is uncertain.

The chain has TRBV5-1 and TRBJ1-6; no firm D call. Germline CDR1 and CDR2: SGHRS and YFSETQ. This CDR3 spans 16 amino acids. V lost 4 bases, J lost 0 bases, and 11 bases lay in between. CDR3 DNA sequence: TGCGCCAGCAGCGTCGACACCTCCTCCTATAATTCACCCCTCCACTTT. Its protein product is CASSVDTSSYNSPLHF.

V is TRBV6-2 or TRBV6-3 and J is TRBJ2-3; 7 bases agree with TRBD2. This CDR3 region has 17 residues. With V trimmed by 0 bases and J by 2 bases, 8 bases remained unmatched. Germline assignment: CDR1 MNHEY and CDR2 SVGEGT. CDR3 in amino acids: CASSYSARGTYTDTQYF. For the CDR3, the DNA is TGTGCCAGCAGTTACTCGGCGCGGGGGACCTACACAGATACGCAGTATTTT.

The CDR3 is CASAERPSPYNEQFF. CDR3 DNA: TGTGCCAGCGCCGAAAGACCTAGCCCCTACAATGAGCAGTTCTTC. V usage is TRBV6-5 and J usage is TRBJ2-1; weak D call: TRBD2 (5 bases). Trimming removed 8 bases from V and 2 bases from J, with 16 bases in between. The CDR3 sequence is 15 residues long. Germline V CDR1 and CDR2: MNHEY, SVGAGI.

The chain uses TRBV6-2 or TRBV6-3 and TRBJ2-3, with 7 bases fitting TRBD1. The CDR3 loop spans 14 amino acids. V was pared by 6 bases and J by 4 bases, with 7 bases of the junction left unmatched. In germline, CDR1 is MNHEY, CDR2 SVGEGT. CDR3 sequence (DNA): TGTGCCAGCAGCTCAGGGGGAACAGCAGATACGCAGTATTTT. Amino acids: CASSSGGTADTQYF.

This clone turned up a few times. This CDR3 is CSVVPLGSQETQYF. The CDR3 bases are TGCAGCGTTGTGCCCTTGGGCAGCCAAGAGACCCAGTACTTC. The rearrangement links TRBV29-1 to TRBJ2-5, with D uncertain. Trimming removed 4 bases at V and 1 base at J, with 13 bases between. Germline V gives CDR1 SQVTM, CDR2 ANQGSEA. This CDR3 contains 14 residues.

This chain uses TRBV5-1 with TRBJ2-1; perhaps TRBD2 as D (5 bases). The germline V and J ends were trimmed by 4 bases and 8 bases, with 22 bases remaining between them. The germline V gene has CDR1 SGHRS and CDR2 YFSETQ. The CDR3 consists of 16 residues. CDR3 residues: CASSPVPGNSGHEQFF. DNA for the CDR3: TGCGCCAGCAGCCCAGTTCCGGGGAATTCGGGCCATGAGCAGTTCTTC.

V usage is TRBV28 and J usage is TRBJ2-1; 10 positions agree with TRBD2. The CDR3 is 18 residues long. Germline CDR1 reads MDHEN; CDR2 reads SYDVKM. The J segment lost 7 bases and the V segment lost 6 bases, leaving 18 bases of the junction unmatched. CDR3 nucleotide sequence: TGTGCCAGCAGCAGACAGGGACTGTCCCTACTAGCGGGGAATGAGCAGTTCTTC. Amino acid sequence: CASSRQGLSLLAGNEQFF.

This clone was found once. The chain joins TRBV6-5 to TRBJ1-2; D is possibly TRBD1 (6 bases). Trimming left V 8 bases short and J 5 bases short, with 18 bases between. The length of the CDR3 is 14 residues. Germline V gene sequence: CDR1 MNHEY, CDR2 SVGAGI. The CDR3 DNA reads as TGTGCCAGCCTTCCCCGACGGACAGTTTATGGCTACACCTTC. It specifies CASLPRRTVYGYTF.

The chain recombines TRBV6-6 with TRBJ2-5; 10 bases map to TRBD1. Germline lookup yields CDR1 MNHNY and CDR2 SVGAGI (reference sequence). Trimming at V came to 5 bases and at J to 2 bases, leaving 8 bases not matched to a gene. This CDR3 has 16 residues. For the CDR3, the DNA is TGTGCCAGCAGTCCATCACAGGGACAGGGGCAAGAGACCCAGTACTTC. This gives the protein CASSPSQGQGQETQYF.

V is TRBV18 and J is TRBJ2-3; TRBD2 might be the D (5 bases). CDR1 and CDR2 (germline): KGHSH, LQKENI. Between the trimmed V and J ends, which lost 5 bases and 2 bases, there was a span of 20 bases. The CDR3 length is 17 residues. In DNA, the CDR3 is TGTGCCAGCTCAGCTCTACAAGCTCTAGCCGTCACAGATACGCAGTATTTT. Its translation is CASSALQALAVTDTQYF.

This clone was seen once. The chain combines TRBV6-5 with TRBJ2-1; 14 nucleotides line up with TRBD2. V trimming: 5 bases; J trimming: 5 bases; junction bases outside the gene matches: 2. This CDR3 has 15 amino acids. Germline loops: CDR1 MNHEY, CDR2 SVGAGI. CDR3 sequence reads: CASSRLAGGDNEQFF. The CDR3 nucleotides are TGTGCCAGCAGTAGACTAGCGGGAGGGGACAATGAGCAGTTCTTC.

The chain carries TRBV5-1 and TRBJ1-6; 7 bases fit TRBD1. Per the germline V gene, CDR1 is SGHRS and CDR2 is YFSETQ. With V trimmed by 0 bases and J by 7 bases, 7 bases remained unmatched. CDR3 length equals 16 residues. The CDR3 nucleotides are TGCGCCAGCAGCTTGGCGGGACAGTTGGTAAATTCACCCCTCCACTTT. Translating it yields CASSLAGQLVNSPLHF. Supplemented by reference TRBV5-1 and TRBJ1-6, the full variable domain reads KAGVTQTPRYLIKTRGQQVTLSCSPISGHRSVSWYQQTPGQGLQFLFEYFSETQRNKGNFPGRFSGRQFSNSRSEMNVSTLELGDSALYLCASSLAGQLVNSPLHFGNGTRLTVT.

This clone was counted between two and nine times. As DNA, the CDR3 is TGTGCCAGCAGCCCACGGGACAGGGGGCGTGTGAACACTGAAGCTTTCTTT. It encodes CASSPRDRGRVNTEAFF. This sequence joins TRBV3-1 (or the pseudogene TRBV3-2) and TRBJ1-1, with 12 bases lining up with TRBD1. The germline CDR1 and CDR2 sequences are LGHDT and YNNKEL (reference sequence). Trimming took 4 bases from V and 0 from J; bases not matched to a gene: 6. CDR3 length: 17 residues.